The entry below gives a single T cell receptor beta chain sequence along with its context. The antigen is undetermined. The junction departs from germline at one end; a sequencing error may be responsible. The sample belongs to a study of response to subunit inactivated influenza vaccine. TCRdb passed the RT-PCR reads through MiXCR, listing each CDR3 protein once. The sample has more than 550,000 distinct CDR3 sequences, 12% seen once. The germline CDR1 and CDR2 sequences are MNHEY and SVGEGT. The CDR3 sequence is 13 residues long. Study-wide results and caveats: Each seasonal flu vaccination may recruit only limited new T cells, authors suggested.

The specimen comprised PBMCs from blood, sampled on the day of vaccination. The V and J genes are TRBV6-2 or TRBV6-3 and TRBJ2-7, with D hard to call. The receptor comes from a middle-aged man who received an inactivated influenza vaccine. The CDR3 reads CASSLRAWNEHYF. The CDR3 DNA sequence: TGTGCCAGCAGTCTACGGGCGTGGAACGAGCACTACTTC.